This T cell receptor (beta chain) was sequenced during a study of shared clonotypes between healthy human individuals. Study-level background: CD4 naive and memory got three plates each, CD8 naive two, CD8 memory one. General study points: Among donors, sharing of clonotypes was expected to be affected by sequencing depth.

Sorted-subset replicate PCRs used 200 ng of genomic DNA. This amount corresponded to 30,000 to 35,000 T cell genomes. Sequencing was performed with immunoSEQ multiplex PCR; in TCRdb, only in-frame clones are kept and a portion is missing. The sample gives hundreds of thousands of clones, around 67% of which show up once; 10% is in the top ten. Splitting the CD4+ cells yielded a CD45RA+ naive subset and a CD45RA-negative memory subset. Comments on this clone: Its antigen is unknown.

This CDR3 has 13 residues. V shed 2 bases and J shed 6 bases, with 10 bases lying between them. From germline, CDR1 is SEHNR and CDR2 FQNEAQ (reference sequence). What was sequenced was memory CD4+ T cells sorted from blood. Documented subset: CD45RA-negative fraction. The J gene is TRBJ1-1, the V gene TRBV7-9; possible D gene TRBD1, 5 bases. The TCR was taken from a man younger than 40 in good health. The CDR3 coding sequence is TGTGCCAGCAGCTTAAACAGGCAGGCTGAAGCTTTCTTT. Its protein product is CASSLNRQAEAFF.